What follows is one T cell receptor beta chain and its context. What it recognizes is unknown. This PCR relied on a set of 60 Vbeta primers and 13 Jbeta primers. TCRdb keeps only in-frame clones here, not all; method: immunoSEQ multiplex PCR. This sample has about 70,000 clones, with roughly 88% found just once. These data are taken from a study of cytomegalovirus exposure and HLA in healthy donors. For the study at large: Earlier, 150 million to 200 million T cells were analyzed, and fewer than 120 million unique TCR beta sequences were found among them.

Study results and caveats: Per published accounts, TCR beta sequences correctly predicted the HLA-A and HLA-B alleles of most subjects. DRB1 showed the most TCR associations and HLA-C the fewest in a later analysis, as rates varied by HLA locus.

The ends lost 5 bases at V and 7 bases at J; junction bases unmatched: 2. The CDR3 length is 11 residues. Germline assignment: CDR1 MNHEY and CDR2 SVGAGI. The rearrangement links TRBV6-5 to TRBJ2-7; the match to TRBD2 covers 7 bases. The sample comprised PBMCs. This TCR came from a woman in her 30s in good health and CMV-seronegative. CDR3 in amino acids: CASSRGGEQYF. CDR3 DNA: TGTGCCAGCAGTCGGGGAGGGGAGCAGTACTTC.